The present TCR beta chain was sequenced within a study of post-analysis software for immune sequencing data. Study results and caveats: Same-batch samples co-clustered strongly by F measure. Compared against controls, patients with multiple sclerosis displayed significantly lower normalized Chao1 diversity. Controls showed lower frequencies than patients for a few TRBV segments, and TRBV5-6, TRBV5-1 and TRBV20-1 were among these.

Incorporated into the TCR beta cDNA libraries were unique molecular identifiers, which served to reduce PCR and sequencing biases. With about 0.95 to 11 million T cells as the source, 450,000 to 600,000 cDNA molecules resulted. TCRdb re-called the PCR reads with MiXCR, one entry per CDR3 protein. The repertoire holds 700,000 to 800,000 distinct CDR3 sequences, 30% seen once, with around 0.6% in the top ten. Between the trimmed V and J ends, which lost 10 bases and 10 bases, there was a span of 14 bases. The CDR3 is 11 residues long. Germline V gene data show CDR1 as ENHRY and CDR2 as SYGVKD. Concerning this clonotype itself: Its antigen is currently unknown.

This receptor was identified in a girl between 5 and 17 years old with multiple sclerosis. Sequenced material: blood. V is TRBV10-3 and J is TRBJ2-1, with D maybe TRBD2 (6 bases). In DNA form, the CDR3 reads TGTGCCAGTGGGGGGTCCTACGAGCAGTTCTTC. This codes for CASGGSYEQFF.